These 5 T cell receptor beta chains were all obtained from the same sample, sequenced in a study of identical twins. TCRdb used MiXCR to reprocess the 5' RACE reads, holding one entry per CDR3 protein. This sample has some 790,000 distinct CDR3 sequences, with over 15% found just once. The data also belong to a second study, concerning T cells expressing NK-cell markers.

The sample was PBMCs. These TCRs come from a woman aged 18-29 years in good health.

This clonotype was picked up a small number of times. The J gene is TRBJ2-1, the V gene TRBV10-3, with 14 bases fitting TRBD2. This CDR3 comprises 16 residues. Germline loops: CDR1 ENHRY, CDR2 SYGVKD. V gave up 1 base and J gave up 7 bases; unmatched junction bases: 3. The CDR3 spells CAISEFGTSGSNEQFF. CDR3 sequence (DNA): TGTGCCATCAGTGAGTTCGGGACTAGCGGGAGTAATGAGCAGTTCTTC.

The genes are TRBV5-1 and TRBJ2-1, with 7 bases lining up with TRBD2. Trimming at V came to 1 base and at J to 9 bases, leaving 16 bases not matched to a gene. Germline V gene sequence: CDR1 SGHRS, CDR2 YFSETQ. This CDR3 has 17 residues. The DNA for the CDR3 is TGCGCCAGCAGCTTGAAGGAGGGGCCTAGCACGGGGGGTGAGCAGTTCTTC. Residues: CASSLKEGPSTGGEQFF.

The sample holds a few counts of this clonotype. The V call is TRBV10-2, the J call TRBJ1-2; D uncertain. The germline V and J ends were trimmed by 6 bases and 7 bases, with 15 bases remaining between them. Germline CDR1 WSHSY, CDR2 SAAADI. CDR3 length: 13 residues. The CDR3 DNA sequence: TGCGCCAGCAGGGAGGGAGGCAAGGCTGGCTACACCTTC. Its translation: CASREGGKAGYTF.

The rearrangement joins TRBV7-2 to TRBJ2-1; weak D call: TRBD2 (5 bases). The CDR3 consists of 16 residues. The V end lost 4 bases, the J end lost 4 bases, and 17 bases lay between the germline ends. Germline assignment: CDR1 SGHTA and CDR2 FQGNSA. The CDR3 protein is CASSSYGVNRYNEQFF. The CDR3 DNA reads TGTGCCAGCAGCTCCTACGGGGTCAATAGGTACAATGAGCAGTTCTTC.

This clonotype was counted at least ten times. The chain carries TRBV13 and TRBJ1-1, with TRBD1 matching over 8 bases. The CDR3 has 15 residues. Germline V gene sequence: CDR1 PRHDT, CDR2 FYEKMQ (reference sequence). Trimming took 4 bases from V and 1 from J; bases not matched to a gene: 5. The DNA of the CDR3 is TGTGCCAGCAGCTCAGGGGGCGCGGGGAACACTGAAGCTTTCTTT. Encoded protein: CASSSGGAGNTEAFF.